This TCR beta chain is drawn from a study of T cell changes during pregnancy in multiple sclerosis. Only in-frame clones appear in the TCRdb table, and some are missing; sequencing was by immunoSEQ multiplex PCR. The profile covers around 50,000 clones, with about 93% appearing a single time and about 0.61% taken by the ten largest. This TCR was sampled from a female donor in good health, enrolled as a control in a pregnancy study. The material sequenced was CD4+ T cells from peripheral blood mononuclear cells, taken after pregnancy.

The CDR3 nucleotides are TGTGCCAGCAGTGGCGGGTTAACTGGAAACACCATATATTTT. This gives the protein CASSGGLTGNTIYF. This chain connects TRBV6-1 to TRBJ1-3, with D hard to call. Trimming took 4 bases from V and 2 from J, leaving 9 bases between them. Germline V gene data show CDR1 as MNHNS and CDR2 as SASEGT. This CDR3 has 14 residues.